Listed below are T cell receptor beta chains from one sample, sequenced in a study of blood T cells in healthy people across ages. TCRdb redid the calling of the 5' RACE reads with MiXCR, one entry per CDR3 protein. The table shows around 1.5 million distinct CDR3 sequences, with roughly 64% occurring only once. The sample comprised blood. The source is a man between 18 and 29 years old in good health. Each CDR3 is given with its conserved first and last residue. Each record gives: J gene, V gene, clone size, D gene, CDR3 DNA, CDR3 protein. D genes are given only for firm matches. Some rows have no size entry. The others give once, few or many, or a class for an expanded clone.

>TRBJ1-5|TRBV10-3|.|TRBD1
TGTGCCATCAGTGGGGGACAGAATCATCAGCCCCAGCATTTT
CAISGGQNHQPQHF
>TRBJ2-7|TRBV4-1|few|TRBD1
TGCGCCAGCAGCCAATTACAAGGACAGGAGCCCTACGAGCAGTACTTC
CASSQLQGQEPYEQYF
>TRBJ2-7|TRBV6-2/TRBV6-3|.|TRBD1
TGTGCCAGCAGTTCTTTCTCTGGGGACAGGGTTCGGGGCAGCTCCTACGAGCAGTACTTC
CASSSFSGDRVRGSSYEQYF
>TRBJ1-2|TRBV7-6|.|TRBD1
TGTGCCAGCAGCTTAGGACAGGGGAGAGCTAACTATGGCTACACCTTC
CASSLGQGRANYGYTF
>TRBJ2-3|TRBV2|.|TRBD1
TGTGCCAGCAGGGCAGGGGGCGAAGGAGATACGCAGTATTTT
CASRAGGEGDTQYF
>TRBJ2-3|TRBV25-1|.|.
TGTGCCAGCAGCCGGGGAGAAGTAGATACGCGGTATTTT
CASSRGEVDTRYF
>TRBJ2-1|TRBV5-3|.|.
TGTGCCAGCAGCCCCAACCCGGGGGTAATCTACAATGAGCAGTTCTTC
CASSPNPGVIYNEQFF
>TRBJ1-1|TRBV4-3|few|TRBD1
TGCGCCAGCAGCCAAGATTCTGGGGCAGGGGGCCATGGCACTGAAGCTTTCTTT
CASSQDSGAGGHGTEAFF
>TRBJ2-3|TRBV20-1|.|.
TGCAGCCCCTCAAACAGAGGGTTATATACGCAGTATTTT
CSPSNRGLYTQYF
>TRBJ1-2|TRBV4-1|.|.
TGCGCCAGCAGCCAGGAAGGGGCTTGGGAGGGCTACACCTTC
CASSQEGAWEGYTF
>TRBJ2-1|TRBV6-5|.|.
TGTGCCAGCAGTTACACCCAGACCCGCTACAATGAGCAGTTCTTC
CASSYTQTRYNEQFF
>TRBJ2-7|TRBV20-1|.|.
TGCAGTGCTAGACTAACAGGGTTGTACGAGCAGTACTTC
CSARLTGLYEQYF
>TRBJ2-7|TRBV24-1|.|.
TGTGCCACCAGTGATCCGTTACTAGACCACGAGCAGTACTTC
CATSDPLLDHEQYF
>TRBJ2-5|TRBV20-1|few|.
TGCAGTGCAGCCGGGGCCGTAGGGACCCAGTACTTC
CSAAGAVGTQYF
>TRBJ2-5|TRBV25-1|few|.
TGTGCCAGCAGTGATATAGGTAACCAAGAGACCCAGTACTTC
CASSDIGNQETQYF
>TRBJ2-4|TRBV10-3|.|.
TGTGCCATCAGTGAGGAAGGAAGTCGCAAAAACATTCAGTACTTC
CAISEEGSRKNIQYF
>TRBJ1-6|TRBV2|.|TRBD1
TGTGCCAGCATGACCGGGACAGGGGACCGAGGGTCACCCCTCCACTTT
CASMTGTGDRGSPLHF
>TRBJ1-3|TRBV14|.|.
TGTGCCAGCAGCCAAGCAGTTCCCTCAGGAAACACCATATATTTT
CASSQAVPSGNTIYF
>TRBJ2-6|TRBV14|.|.
TGTGCCAGCAGCCAAGTAACAGGGTTATCTGGGGCCAACGTCCTGACTTTC
CASSQVTGLSGANVLTF
>TRBJ2-7|TRBV20-1|many|.
TGCAGTGCTAGGGGACGGGGCTCCTACGAGCAGTACTTC
CSARGRGSYEQYF
>TRBJ1-1|TRBV9|.|TRBD1
TGTGCCAGCAGCCCCCGGACAGGGGGAGGAAAGACTGAAGCTTTCTTT
CASSPRTGGGKTEAFF
>TRBJ2-5|TRBV2|few|.
TGTGCCAGCAGTGAGGTGCGGGGTGAGACCCAGTACTTC
CASSEVRGETQYF
>TRBJ2-7|TRBV4-1|.|.
TGCGCCAGCAGCCAAGGCCGGACGGAGATCTACGAGCAGTACTTC
CASSQGRTEIYEQYF
>TRBJ2-3|TRBV27|.|TRBD2
TGTGCCAGCTCCCCGGGACTAGTCGTTGGCACAGATACGCAGTATTTT
CASSPGLVVGTDTQYF
>TRBJ1-1|TRBV5-1|.|TRBD1
TGCGCCAGCAGCTTGTCCCCAATAGGGGGACAGGGGGCGCGGGACACTGAAGCTTTCTTT
CASSLSPIGGQGARDTEAFF
>TRBJ2-4|TRBV2|few|TRBD2
TGTGCCAGCAGTGAGGCCAGCGGGGTTGGGTACTTC
CASSEASGVGYF
>TRBJ1-2|TRBV4-2|few|TRBD1
TGTGCCAGCAGCCAATCTGACAGGGGGGATGGCTACACCTTC
CASSQSDRGDGYTF
>TRBJ2-2|TRBV4-3|.|.
TGCGCCAGCAGCCAAGAACTGACCAACACCGGGGAGCTGTTTTTT
CASSQELTNTGELFF
>TRBJ2-7|TRBV10-3|few|.
TGTGCCATCAGTGGTAGCGAAGATTTTTACGAGCAGTACTTC
CAISGSEDFYEQYF